The 7 T cell receptor beta chains below come from one sample, sequenced in a study of control samples from healthy donors and cancer patients. Libraries were prepared by immunoSEQ multiplex PCR; TCRdb keeps only in-frame clonotypes and omits some of them. The sample contains about 170,000 clones, around 90% of which appear only once. The sequenced material came from blood. All receptors come from a man aged 25-45 years in good health.

The chain links TRBV28 to TRBJ2-3; D call uncertain. The germline gives CDR1 MDHEN, CDR2 SYDVKM. The CDR3 is 13 residues long. V lost 9 bases and J 4 bases, leaving 14 bases between the germline ends. The CDR3, as DNA: TGTGCCAGGGGCCGGTCAAGCCCAGATACGCAGTATTTT. This codes for CARGRSSPDTQYF.

This clone appeared once. The V and J genes are TRBV6-5 and TRBJ1-1; the D is unclear. V lost 2 bases and J 5 bases, leaving 6 bases between the germline ends. The germline CDR1 and CDR2 sequences are MNHEY and SVGAGI. The CDR3 spans 12 residues. CDR3 region: CASSYKGTEAFF. DNA for the CDR3: TGTGCCAGCAGTTACAAAGGGACTGAAGCTTTCTTT.

The chain uses TRBV29-1 and TRBJ1-1, with D hard to call. Looked up from germline, CDR1 is SQVTM and CDR2 is ANQGSEA. CDR3 length: 11 amino acids. V was pared by 7 bases and J by 4 bases, with 10 bases between. CDR3 sequence (DNA): TGCAGCGCATCTTCGGCCACTGAAGCTTTCTTT. Translation gives CSASSATEAFF.

The gene calls are TRBV4-2 and TRBJ2-1; TRBD2 matches at 11 bases. The germline V gene encodes CDR1 LGHNA and CDR2 YNFKEQ. With V trimmed by 0 bases and J by 4 bases, 11 bases remained unmatched. There are 19 residues in the CDR3. The CDR3 DNA reads as TGTGCCAGCAGCCAAGATGAGGGAGAAGGGACTAGCGGTTACAATGAGCAGTTCTTC. This encodes CASSQDEGEGTSGYNEQFF.

DNA for the CDR3: TGTGCCAGTAGTGGCGAGGGAGAGACCCAGTACTTC. Its protein is CASSGEGETQYF. The chain has TRBV19 and TRBJ2-5; D perhaps matches TRBD2 (5 bases). Between the trimmed V and J ends, which lost 5 bases and 4 bases, there was a span of 8 bases. Germline lookup yields CDR1 LNHDA and CDR2 SQIVND (reference sequence). The CDR3 loop spans 12 amino acids.

The chain has TRBV5-1 and TRBJ1-5, with D tentatively TRBD1 (5 bases). The CDR3 loop spans 15 amino acids. The V gene's germline CDR1 is SGHRS and CDR2 YFSETQ. The germline V and J ends were trimmed by 4 bases and 0 bases, with 11 bases remaining between them. The CDR3 nucleotides are TGCGCCAGCAGCCAGGGCGGAGATAGCAATCAGCCCCAGCATTTT. As protein: CASSQGGDSNQPQHF.

This rearrangement joins TRBV2 to TRBJ1-2, with 7 positions matching TRBD1. V trimming: 3 bases; J trimming: 5 bases; junction bases outside the gene matches: 12. Germline V gene lookup returns CDR1 SNHLY and CDR2 FYNNEI. This CDR3 spans 16 amino acids. CDR3 nucleotides: TGTGCCAGCAGTGAGCAGGGGGTCAAACGCTTGTATGGCTACACCTTC. Amino acid sequence: CASSEQGVKRLYGYTF.